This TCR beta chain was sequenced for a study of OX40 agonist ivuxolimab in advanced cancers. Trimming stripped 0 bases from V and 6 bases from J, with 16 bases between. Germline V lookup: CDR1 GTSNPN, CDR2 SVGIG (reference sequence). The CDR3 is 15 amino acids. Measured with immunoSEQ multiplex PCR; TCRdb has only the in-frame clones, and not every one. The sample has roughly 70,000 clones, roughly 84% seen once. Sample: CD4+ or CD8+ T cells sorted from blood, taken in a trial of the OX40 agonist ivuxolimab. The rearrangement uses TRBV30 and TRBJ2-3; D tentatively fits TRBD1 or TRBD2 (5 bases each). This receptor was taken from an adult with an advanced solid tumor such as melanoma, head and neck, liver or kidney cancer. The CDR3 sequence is CAWSVALGVLDTQYF. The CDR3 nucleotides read TGTGCCTGGAGTGTAGCGCTGGGGGTGTTGGATACGCAGTATTTT.